Listed here is a single T cell receptor beta chain. Diagnosing involved the use of clinical symptoms, serum thyroxine and TRAb, thyroid ultrasound and orbital computed tomography. The TCR beta CDR3 regions underwent amplification using RNA transcripts as the source. TCR CDR3 underwent first-round RT-PCR with the HTBI primer set. TCRdb reanalysed the multiplex PCR reads using MiXCR and keeps one entry per CDR3 protein. The table shows about 290,000 distinct CDR3 sequences, with approximately 18% occurring only once. The data are from a study of T cells in Graves' hyperthyroidism and ophthalmopathy. There are 19 residues in the CDR3. With 2 bases clipped from V and 7 bases from J, the junction kept 12 bases outside the gene matches. Germline V gene sequence: CDR1 ENHRY, CDR2 SYGVKD.

This chain uses TRBV10-3 with TRBJ2-1; 15 bases agree with TRBD2. Sequencing was carried out using blood. This clonotype originated in a man aged 50-60 years with Graves' ophthalmopathy. The CDR3 spells CAISEMPGLAGGGRNEQFF. CDR3 DNA: TGTGCCATCAGTGAGATGCCGGGACTAGCGGGAGGTGGAAGAAATGAGCAGTTCTTC.